Presented here are 32 T cell receptor beta chains from one specimen sequenced in a study of T-cell reconstitution after alpha-beta-depleted transplantation in children. Construction of the TCRbeta library involved unique molecular identifiers. TCRdb fed the PCR reads into MiXCR, producing one record per CDR3 protein. The sample carries about 540,000 distinct CDR3 sequences, 18% recorded once. Sequences were derived from PBMCs from the stem cell graft donor, sampled from the stem cell graft. Receptors originate from a human donor who donated a stem cell graft to a child with acute lymphoblastic leukemia.

The V call is TRBV6-5, the J call TRBJ2-5; possibly TRBD1 for D (5 bases). Trimming took off 0 bases at V and 2 bases at J, with 10 bases between the two ends. The germline V gene encodes CDR1 MNHEY and CDR2 SVGAGI. CDR3 length: 15 amino acids. This chain's CDR3 is CASSYSWAGQETQYF. The CDR3 bases are TGTGCCAGCAGTTACTCGTGGGCAGGGCAAGAGACCCAGTACTTC.

The rearrangement joins TRBV9 to TRBJ2-1, with D perhaps TRBD2 (5 bases). V was cut by 8 bases and J by 6 bases, with 18 bases left in between. The CDR3 is 14 amino acids. Germline V CDR1 and CDR2: SGDLS, YYNGEE. The CDR3 here is CASSPAAGPNEQFF. The CDR3, as DNA: TGTGCCAGTTCCCCAGCGGCAGGCCCCAATGAGCAGTTCTTC. The full variable domain, completed using reference TRBV9 and TRBJ2-1, is DSGVTQTPKHLITATGQRVTLRCSPRSGDLSVYWYQQSLDQGLQFLIQYYNGEERAKGNILERFSAQQFPDLHSELNLSSLELGDSALYFCASSPAAGPNEQFFGPGTRLTVL.

This clonotype was picked up one time. The V call is TRBV12-3 or TRBV12-4, the J call TRBJ2-3; 8 nucleotides agree with TRBD2. The junction had 13 bases not matched to a gene; V was cut back by 7 bases and J by 10 bases. The CDR3 extends over 14 amino acids. DNA for the CDR3: TGTGCCAGCACCTTCTCGGGGGGGAGTGGGGCGCAGTATTTT. As protein: CASTFSGGSGAQYF.

The chain is built from TRBV2 and TRBJ2-3, with a tentative D call TRBD2 (5 bases). Germline V gene data show CDR1 as SNHLY and CDR2 as FYNNEI. The CDR3 has 14 residues. V shed 11 bases and J shed 0 bases, with 15 bases lying between them. This CDR3 is CAATGLVSTDTQYF. CDR3 DNA: TGTGCCGCTACCGGACTTGTGAGCACAGATACGCAGTATTTT.

This clonotype was seen many times. The chain combines TRBV18 with TRBJ2-7; D assignment may be TRBD1 or TRBD2 (5 bases each). This CDR3 comprises 13 residues. The V gene's germline CDR1 is KGHSH and CDR2 LQKENI. Trimming stripped 0 bases from V and 2 bases from J, with 5 bases between. CDR3 amino acids: CASSPPGAYEQYF. In DNA form, the CDR3 reads TGTGCCAGCTCACCACCGGGGGCCTACGAGCAGTACTTC.

This clonotype was seen more than once but under ten times. V is TRBV10-3 and J is TRBJ2-7, with TRBD1 identical over 7 bases. The germline CDR1 and CDR2 sequences are ENHRY and SYGVKD. The CDR3 has 15 amino acids. V lost 3 bases, J lost 2 bases, and 7 bases stayed unmatched. This CDR3 reads CAISDPDRAAYEQYF. As DNA, the CDR3 is TGTGCCATCAGTGACCCCGACAGGGCAGCCTACGAGCAGTACTTC.

This clonotype was seen only a few times. The chain has TRBV10-3 and TRBJ1-1; 7 bases match TRBD1. The CDR3 has 13 residues. J gave up 3 bases and V 6 bases, and 4 bases lay outside the gene matches. Germline CDR1 ENHRY, CDR2 SYGVKD. The chain's CDR3 is CAISADRDTEAFF. The CDR3 bases are TGTGCCATCAGCGCCGACAGGGACACTGAAGCTTTCTTT.

A few counts support this clonotype. The gene calls are TRBV29-1 and TRBJ2-3, with D uncertain. V dropped 3 bases and J dropped 8 bases, with 12 bases sitting between them. In germline, CDR1 is SQVTM, CDR2 ANQGSEA. The CDR3 length is 12 residues. The chain's CDR3 is CSVDSPLTTQYF. In DNA form, the CDR3 reads TGCAGCGTTGATTCCCCACTAACTACGCAGTATTTT.

CDR3 DNA: TGCGCCAGCAGCTTCGAGAGGGCAGGCTACACCTTC. The encoded protein is CASSFERAGYTF. This chain joins TRBV5-1 and TRBJ1-2; D not resolved. The germline V gene encodes CDR1 SGHRS and CDR2 YFSETQ. V lost 2 bases and J lost 8, with 10 bases in between. This CDR3 is 12 amino acids long.

The chain joins TRBV29-1 to TRBJ2-7, with D uncertain. The CDR3 spans 12 residues. Between the trimmed V and J ends, which lost 6 bases and 2 bases, there was a span of 11 bases. Germline V lookup: CDR1 SQVTM, CDR2 ANQGSEA. Here the CDR3 reads CSVPDRTYEQYF. The CDR3 bases are TGCAGCGTGCCCGATAGAACCTACGAGCAGTACTTC.

This chain joins TRBV29-1 and TRBJ2-3; maybe TRBD2 (5 bases). The V and J ends lost 2 bases and 2 bases respectively, with 17 bases between them. The CDR3 is 16 residues long. In germline, CDR1 is SQVTM, CDR2 ANQGSEA. The CDR3 loop reads CSVESLAPIATDTQYF. As DNA, the CDR3 is TGCAGCGTTGAAAGTCTAGCACCGATAGCCACAGATACGCAGTATTTT.

This clonotype was found many times. This sequence joins TRBV29-1 and TRBJ2-1, with a possible D match to TRBD1 (5 bases). CDR1 SQVTM and CDR2 ANQGSEA come from the germline V gene. V lost 3 bases, J lost 7 bases, and 22 bases lay in between. CDR3 size: 16 residues. The CDR3 DNA sequence: TGCAGCGTTGACGCGATCGACAGACACCCAACTAATGAGCAGTTCTTC. This codes for CSVDAIDRHPTNEQFF.

This clonotype was counted a few times. This chain joins TRBV7-9 and TRBJ2-3, with D perhaps matching TRBD1 or TRBD2 (6 bases each). Per the germline V gene, CDR1 is SEHNR and CDR2 is FQNEAQ (reference sequence). The CDR3 extends over 17 amino acids. V was clipped by 5 bases and J by 1 base, with 19 bases between them. CDR3: CASSPGAHQPGTDTQYF. The DNA for the CDR3 is TGTGCCAGCAGCCCGGGGGCCCACCAGCCTGGCACAGATACGCAGTATTTT.

Only a few counts were recorded for this clonotype. This chain joins TRBV15 and TRBJ2-1; 9 bases map to TRBD1. The germline V gene has CDR1 LNHNV and CDR2 YYDKDF (reference sequence). The V segment lost 3 bases and the J segment 5 bases; nucleotides outside the gene matches: 8. The CDR3 runs to 16 residues. CDR3 coding DNA: TGTGCCACCAGCAGTCTTACAGGGGGCAAAAACAATGAGCAGTTCTTC. The encoded protein is CATSSLTGGKNNEQFF. The full variable domain, its missing parts supplied by reference TRBV15 and TRBJ2-1, is DAMVIQNPRYQVTQFGKPVTLSCSQTLNHNVMYWYQQKSSQAPKLLFHYYDKDFNNEADTPDNFQSRRPNTSFCFLDIRSPGLGDTAMYLCATSSLTGGKNNEQFFGPGTRLTVL.

This chain links TRBV5-4 with TRBJ2-2; 9 nucleotides line up with TRBD1. The germline CDR1 and CDR2 sequences are SGHNT and YYREEE (reference sequence). J gave up 5 bases and V 4 bases, and 6 bases lay outside the gene matches. The CDR3 covers 15 residues. The CDR3 region has the DNA TGTGCCAGCAGCGGGGGGACAGGGAGGACCGGGGAGCTGTTTTTT. It yields the protein CASSGGTGRTGELFF. Complete variable domain (other parts from reference TRBV5-4 and TRBJ2-2): ETGVTQSPTHLIKTRGQQVTLRCSSQSGHNTVSWYQQALGQGPQFIFQYYREEENGRGNFPPRFSGLQFPNYSSELNVNALELDDSALYLCASSGGTGRTGELFFGEGSRLTVL.

The gene calls are TRBV29-1 and TRBJ1-1, with TRBD1 as a possible D gene (5 bases). Germline CDR1 SQVTM, CDR2 ANQGSEA. This CDR3 is built from 14 residues. Trimming stripped 7 bases from V and 11 bases from J, with 26 bases between. CDR3 region: CSAWDVPPTVSAFF. CDR3 sequence (DNA): TGCAGCGCGTGGGACGTACCTCCTACGGTGAGTGCTTTCTTT. Looking up the rest from reference TRBV29-1 and TRBJ1-1 gives the full variable domain: SAVISQKPSRDICQRGTSLTIQCQVDSQVTMMFWYRQQPGQSLTLIATANQGSEATYESGFVIDKFPISRPNLTFSTLTVSNMSPEDSSIYLCSAWDVPPTVSAFFGQGTRLTVV.

This clonotype was seen a few times. V and J are TRBV19 and TRBJ2-7; a weak D match, TRBD2 (5 bases). Trimming pared 3 bases from V and 2 bases from J, leaving 11 bases between. Looked up from germline, CDR1 is LNHDA and CDR2 is SQIVND (reference sequence). There are 14 residues in the CDR3. The DNA of the CDR3 is TGTGCCAGTAGTATTGACGGGGAAACCTACGAGCAGTACTTC. This translates into CASSIDGETYEQYF.

The rearrangement joins TRBV10-2 to TRBJ2-1; TRBD1 or TRBD2 may be the D gene (5 bases each). Trimming cost V 7 bases and J 2 bases, with 15 bases left between them. Germline loops: CDR1 WSHSY, CDR2 SAAADI. This CDR3 spans 15 amino acids. The CDR3, as DNA: TGCGCCAGCACCGAGGGGTTGGGGGCCTACAATGAGCAGTTCTTC. Protein: CASTEGLGAYNEQFF.

The J gene is TRBJ2-1, the V gene TRBV20-1; D gene uncertain. With 3 bases removed from V and 6 bases from J, the gap between germline ends came to 12 bases. The CDR3 contains 13 residues. CDR1 DFQATT and CDR2 SNEGSKA come from the germline V gene (reference sequence). The DNA of the CDR3 is TGCAGTGCTAGTTTGCCTACGCTCAATGAGCAGTTCTTC. It specifies CSASLPTLNEQFF.

The CDR3 DNA reads as TGTGCCAGCAGCCAAGATCAGGGTAGCAGGAATGAGCAGTTCTTC. Its protein product is CASSQDQGSRNEQFF. The J gene is TRBJ2-1, the V gene TRBV3-1, with a tentative D call TRBD1 (5 bases). V shed 0 bases and J shed 7 bases, with 13 bases lying between them. Germline V gene sequence: CDR1 LGHDT, CDR2 YNNKEL (reference sequence). The CDR3 consists of 15 residues.

The chain employs TRBV15 and TRBJ2-7; D unresolved. The germline V gene encodes CDR1 LNHNV and CDR2 YYDKDF (reference sequence). V lost 1 base and J 2 bases, leaving 9 bases between the germline ends. The length of the CDR3 is 14 residues. The DNA of the CDR3 is TGTGCCACCAGCAGAGCGACCCGAACCTACGAGCAGTACTTC. Translated, it gives CATSRATRTYEQYF.

This clonotype was picked up a small number of times. This chain connects TRBV25-1 to TRBJ2-1; D might be TRBD1 (6 bases). This CDR3 is 17 amino acids long. The germline V gene encodes CDR1 MGHDK and CDR2 SYGVNS. Trimming took off 1 base at V and 0 bases at J, with 13 bases between the two ends. In nucleotides, the CDR3 is TGTGCCAGCAGTGAATCCGGACAGATCTCCTCCTACAATGAGCAGTTCTTC. Its protein is CASSESGQISSYNEQFF.

The V call is TRBV12-3 or TRBV12-4, the J call TRBJ1-5; 7 bases are shared with TRBD1. The CDR3 covers 15 residues. V was clipped by 5 bases and J by 5 bases; unmatched bases: 9. This chain's CDR3 is CASSRQGRLDQPQHF. CDR3 DNA: TGTGCCAGCAGTCGACAGGGTCGGCTTGATCAGCCCCAGCATTTT.

The rearrangement links TRBV7-2 to TRBJ1-6, with a possible D match to TRBD1 (5 bases). Between the trimmed V and J ends, which lost 3 bases and 9 bases, there was a span of 15 bases. CDR3 size: 15 residues. Germline V gene data show CDR1 as SGHTA and CDR2 as FQGNSA. The CDR3 nucleotides are TGTGCCAGCAGCTTTTCTCCAATGGGGGGTTCACCCCTCCACTTT. It yields the protein CASSFSPMGGSPLHF.

This clonotype was seen more than once but under ten times. J is TRBJ1-1 and V is TRBV5-1; a weak D match, TRBD1 (5 bases). The CDR3 length is 14 residues. Trimming took off 0 bases at V and 8 bases at J, with 14 bases between the two ends. Germline V gene lookup returns CDR1 SGHRS and CDR2 YFSETQ. The CDR3 loop reads CASSLAIDRFEAFF. For the CDR3, the DNA is TGCGCCAGCAGCTTGGCTATAGACAGATTCGAAGCTTTCTTT.

This clonotype was picked up one time. V gene TRBV5-1 combines with J gene TRBJ2-5; D possibly corresponds to TRBD2 (6 bases). With 4 bases removed from V and 3 bases from J, the gap between germline ends came to 16 bases. CDR1 is SGHRS, CDR2 YFSETQ, per germline. The CDR3 sequence is 15 residues long. CDR3 region: CASSAGPRGKETQYF. The DNA of the CDR3 is TGCGCCAGCAGCGCGGGACCCCGGGGGAAAGAGACCCAGTACTTC.

This clonotype showed up just a few times. The chain carries TRBV4-1 and TRBJ2-1, with D tentatively TRBD2 (6 bases). V was trimmed by 1 base and J by 3 bases, leaving 10 bases between them. The CDR3 contains 15 residues. CDR1 and CDR2 from the germline V gene are MGHRA and YSYEKL. The CDR3 coding sequence is TGCGCCAGCAGCCAAGTGGCGGACTACTACAATGAGCAGTTCTTC. It specifies CASSQVADYYNEQFF.

The V and J genes are TRBV7-3 and TRBJ2-1, with no clear D. V was shortened by 1 base and J by 9 bases, with 13 bases between the two germline ends. The CDR3 runs 14 residues. Per the germline V gene, CDR1 is SGHTA and CDR2 is FQGTGA. The CDR3 DNA reads TGTGCCAGCAGCTTAAGGCCTCGAGTCACTGAGCAGTTCTTC. Translated, it gives CASSLRPRVTEQFF.

The chain carries TRBV29-1 and TRBJ2-2; no reliable D call. Germline CDR1 and CDR2: SQVTM and ANQGSEA. The CDR3 has 13 residues. The germline V and J ends were trimmed by 4 bases and 2 bases, with 8 bases remaining between them. CDR3 loop: CSVGGANTGELFF. CDR3 sequence (DNA): TGCAGCGTTGGCGGAGCCAACACCGGGGAGCTGTTTTTT.

The gene calls are TRBV7-3 and TRBJ2-3, with TRBD1 identical over 9 bases. The V gene end was trimmed by 5 bases and the J gene end by 3 bases; junction bases not matched to a gene: 9. This CDR3 has 16 residues. Germline V gene lookup returns CDR1 SGHTA and CDR2 FQGTGA. CDR3 DNA: TGTGCCAGCAGCGCCGGACAGGGGAGAAGGACAGATACGCAGTATTTT. This codes for CASSAGQGRRTDTQYF.

The chain carries TRBV24-1 and TRBJ2-7; unclear D gene. This CDR3 spans 14 amino acids. The V gene lost 5 bases and the J gene lost 8 bases, with 18 bases spanning the gap. Germline V gene lookup returns CDR1 KGHDR and CDR2 SFDVKD. The CDR3 DNA sequence: TGTGCCACCAGTGTTAAAGGATCTACTGAGAAGCAGTACTTC. This codes for CATSVKGSTEKQYF.

The genes are TRBV30 and TRBJ2-5, with TRBD2 identical over 10 bases. Germline CDR1 GTSNPN, CDR2 SVGIG (reference sequence). The CDR3 is made up of 14 amino acids. V was pared by 5 bases and J by 5 bases, with 8 bases of the junction left unmatched. The CDR3 DNA reads as TGTGCCTGGGCTACTAGCGGGATGTGGGAGACCCAGTACTTC. It encodes CAWATSGMWETQYF.